This TCR beta chain was sequenced for a study of cytomegalovirus exposure and HLA in healthy donors (dated 2017 in TCRdb). With respect to the entire study: An earlier analysis of approximately 640 of the donors reported 250 to 300 Gb of sequence data and approximately 110 million unique TCR beta sequences from about 179 million T cells. Roughly 300 gigabases of sequencing data and 80 million or so unique TCR sequences were included in an early release covering around 600 HLA-typed donors. Among the roughly 390 genotyped donors, around 79% belonged to the genetic ancestry cluster associated with self-reported Caucasian donors. The aim of the study was to test whether cataloging public T cell receptors could identify signatures of past pathogen exposure. The T cell repertoires of 670 or so subjects were profiled by immunosequencing and related to cytomegalovirus serostatus. Besides the first cohort of around 700 subjects, a separate validation cohort made up of some 110 different subjects was used. To predict cytomegalovirus infection status, the study combined high-throughput TCR immunosequencing, statistical association of individual TCRs with disease status, and machine learning. To study patterns of TCR occurrence, a later analysis re-analyzed previously published TCR beta repertoires from under 750 donors and added high-resolution HLA genotyping. Rather than drawing on any new phenotypic data, the later analysis identified candidate immune exposures from TCR beta sequences and the way those sequences occurred across donors. An earlier analysis of approximately 500 of the donors applied high-throughput TCR beta sequencing to assess whether each TCR beta V gene segment acted as functional or pseudogenic. Donor age, sex, ethnicity and CMV serostatus were compiled together with the repertoire data. A later genetic analysis took genome-wide SNP genotypes for about 60% of the roughly 670 donors and used that subset as a discovery cohort. All discovery cohort repertoires had been generated using a single sequencing platform. HLA typing included class I and class II loci at four-digit resolution. Typing coverage differed by locus: A, B, C, DRB1 and DQB1 were typed in roughly 629-640 donors, DQA1 in 522, DPA1 in over 600, and DPB1 in 400 to 490. Roughly 5 DR-DQ haplotypes were treated as single units for association and clustering because of strong linkage in the cohort. Among some 400 genotyped donors of the cohort, an average of approximately 230,000 unique TCR beta nucleotide sequences were sequenced per donor, roughly 20% of them non-productive. The paper as a whole reports these results and caveats: At a false discovery rate of 0.05, a later analysis linked 15,000 to 20,000 TCR beta sequences to specific HLA alleles. The only immune exposure information available for the cohort was CMV serostatus. A later genetic analysis associated a missense DCLRE1C variant with V-gene and J-gene trimming of TCR beta chains, and an independent cohort replicated the association. According to a later analysis, TCR association rates differed among HLA loci, with DRB1 alleles showing the most associated TCRs and HLA-C alleles showing the fewest. Assigning TCR associations to individual alleles was difficult when HLA alleles, especially DR and DQ, strongly co-occurred. Compared with equally common non-associated chains, HLA-associated TCR beta chains in a later analysis were more clonally expanded and had lower generation probabilities. Most CMV-associated TCR beta chains appeared to be HLA-restricted in a later analysis, and the HLA associations seemed to be driven largely by CMV exposure. Because counts were too low, some 16 rarely observed V segments, including chromosome 9 orphons, were excluded from the earlier analysis of some 540 of the donors. A further reported finding was that TCR beta sequences accurately predicted the HLA-A and HLA-B alleles for most subjects in the first cohort. Because HLA typing was missing for some donors at each locus, association tests included only the typed subset. According to the authors, the approach could potentially be generalized to other disease states and immunological phenotypes. Most TCR sequences were seen in very few donors, while some public TCRs were found in many individuals. Cytomegalovirus status was reported to be diagnosed by the classifier with high specificity and sensitivity in both the original and validation cohorts. Only TCR beta chains were sequenced in this cohort, and the absence of alpha or paired-chain data limited detectable features. The study gave a list of under 200 TCR beta chains associated with cytomegalovirus. The 87-base-pair reads could not distinguish some IMGT-functional V segments, including TRBV6-2 and TRBV6-3, so those segments were excluded. A later analysis reported that several top co-occurrence clusters appeared linked to parvovirus B19, influenza, CMV and Epstein-Barr virus. Correlated functional status among segregating V segments might reflect linkage disequilibrium, but an unknown experimental factor could not be ruled out. A few of the identified cytomegalovirus-associated TCR beta chains were confirmed in vitro to be specific for cytomegalovirus antigens. The presence/absence analyses assumed that sequencing depth was roughly uniform across donors, and that assumption may not be true. A later genetic analysis reported fewer N-insertions in productive TCRs among donors in an Asian-associated ancestry cluster than the 666-donor mean. A cluster of highly shared sequence variants was judged likely to be a technical artifact of the sequencing pipeline. Broadly in line with IMGT annotations, most TCR beta V segments showed up in productive rearrangements about 90% or about 30% of the time in an earlier analysis of approximately 640 of the donors.

Library preparation used the immunoSEQ multiplex PCR assay. For the multiplex PCR, a mixture combining 60 forward primers for TCR Vbeta segments and 13 reverse primers for TCR Jbeta segments was used. Amplification of the CDR3 region of rearranged TCR beta genes was performed with a multiplex PCR assay on genomic DNA. The Illumina HiSeq System was used to sequence the amplified TCR beta libraries as 87-base-pair reads. The authors' analysis ran thus. A later analysis tallied 75 million to 85 million unique TCR beta chains across the 666 repertoires, and some 12 million of those chains were shared by two or more donors. To remove PCR and sequencing errors, raw reads were error-corrected and collapsed into unique sequences using a nearest-neighbor algorithm that merged closely related sequences. To assign V, D and J gene segments, CDR3 sequences were aligned to IMGT reference sequences. For a sequence to be retained, a match of at least six nucleotides was required to both a V gene segment and a J gene segment. A rearrangement counted as productive if the CDR3 had no stop codons and remained in frame with V and J, and every other rearrangement counted as non-productive. Following IMGT convention, CDR3 was defined as the stretch from the second conserved V-encoded cysteine up to the conserved J-encoded phenylalanine. Sequences without an unambiguous match to a single V gene segment were excluded from the earlier analysis of several hundred of the donors. In an earlier analysis of approximately 550 of the donors, V segments were called functional above 56.7% productive rearrangements and were called segregating when the between-donor standard deviation exceeded 5%. A statistical classification framework was developed to diagnose cytomegalovirus status using the catalog of TCR beta chain sequences. In a later analysis, TCR nucleotide sequences were compared against IMGT/GENE-DB human TR gene sequences so that V and J genes could be assigned. Using the TCRdist pipeline, a later analysis assigned CDR3 sequences along with most-parsimonious VDJ recombination scenarios. In a later analysis, each TCR beta chain was defined by its CDR3 amino acid sequence together with its V-gene family, and reads without a unique V-gene family were excluded. As a way to deal with suspected cross-contamination and a sequencing artifact, a later analysis dropped over 550 nucleotide sequences that were highly shared and had low generation probability. For each public chain, a later analysis derived a clonal expansion index from normalized ranks of inferred template counts within each repertoire. In a later analysis, generation probabilities were computed using a VDJ recombination model fitted to out-of-frame rearrangements, and the results were checked against IGoR. A later analysis scored TCR-TCR, TCR-HLA and TCR-CMV co-occurrence with hypergeometric tests, applying a repertoire-size bias correction to TCR pairs. In a later analysis, false discovery rates were estimated by permuting HLA or CMV assignments 20 times. In a later analysis, co-occurring TCRs were grouped using DBSCAN, and TCRdist sequence similarity was added for clustering within HLA-allele-positive subsets. Repertoires with fewer than 30,000 or more than 120,000 public chains were left out of co-occurrence clustering, as were four to six repertoires with anomalous nucleotide sharing. TCRdb took over this immuneACCESS table, retaining in-frame rearrangements with V and J assigned. Such tables are incomplete; in checked studies, under half of the missing clones stem from an unresolved V gene, and the remainder is unexplained. V and J calls and clone size are given by that table; D and trimming were obtained from the DNA. The sample yields approximately 160,000 clones; less than 85% were counted once. The ten largest clones add up to roughly 1.5% of the sample.

CDR3 length: 14 amino acids, cysteine to phenylalanine. The read is trimmed to its CDR3 DNA, 42 bases read in frame from base 1. The CDR1 and CDR2 encoded by the germline V gene are SQVTM and ANQGSEA. Clipping removes 7 bases from V and 1 base from J, with 4 as the unmatched junction base count. In total, approximately 690 healthy bone marrow donors made up the cohort. At the time of sampling, every cohort member was nominally healthy, though immune exposures that went unrecorded were likely present. The donor was CMV seronegative and belonged to the group of around 350 seronegative cohort members. A peripheral blood sample was provided by each donor, and peripheral blood mononuclear cells were used for TCR beta sequencing. The Qiagen DNeasy Blood Extraction Kit was used to extract genomic DNA from the blood cell samples. Turning to this clone: Its target antigen remains unknown. It has no much larger one-base neighbor in the sample; base qualities were not kept.

The sequence derives from a male donor in good health and CMV-seronegative. Sequencing input: PBMCs. The V gene is TRBV29-1 and the J gene is TRBJ2-2; TRBD1 matches 9 bases in the middle. The DNA is TGCAGCGGGAAGGGACAGGGGAACACCGGGGAGCTGTTTTTT. Its translation reads: CSGKGQGNTGELFF.